The following is a T cell receptor (beta chain) sequence with its context. V gave up 6 bases and J gave up 5 bases; unmatched junction bases: 5. Germline V gene lookup returns CDR1 MNHEY and CDR2 SVGAGI. The CDR3 extends over 13 amino acids. The sample belongs to a study of blood T cell repertoires in COVID-19. Study information: From the United States, Italy and Spain came samples of acute and convalescent COVID-19. The cDNA or gDNA used as material had been derived from T cells, B-cell-depleted T cells, or PBMCs.

In the authors' workflow: Reference gene primer amplification gave estimated nucleated cell counts. Only in-frame clones appear in the TCRdb table, and some are missing; sequencing was by immunoSEQ multiplex PCR. The V and J calls and clone size are taken from that table; D and trimming were inferred from the DNA. The sample lists over 75,000 clones, roughly nine tenths occurring once. This rearrangement joins TRBV6-5 to TRBJ2-7, with TRBD1 identical over 9 bases. Sequenced sample: peripheral blood. This sequence originates from a man aged 55 to 70 with acute or convalescent COVID-19. The CDR3 reads CASSRDRAHEQYF. CDR3 coding DNA: TGTGCCAGCAGCCGGGACAGGGCTCACGAGCAGTACTTC.